The rows below give T cell receptor beta chains drawn from one sample of a study of blood T cell repertoires in COVID-19. Method: immunoSEQ multiplex PCR; TCRdb's copy keeps in-frame clones and lacks some. The table lists around 400,000 clones, roughly 90% of them singletons. Sequencing was done on a sample of PBMCs or T cells enriched from blood (not recorded which). These receptors all stem from a woman under 30 who had been exposed to COVID-19. CDR3s leave out the opening cysteine and the closing phenylalanine or tryptophan. The order of the fields is V gene, CDR3 length, CDR3 protein.

>TRBV28|18
ASSLWGVGAAVYSNQPQH
>TRBV9|13
ASSVEPGTYNEQF
>TRBV28|12
ASSPTWSDTEAF
>TRBV9|13
ASSSDRASYNEQF
>TRBV7-3|10
ASSLIGDTQY
>TRBV4-1|14
ASSQEPGLVLNEQY
>TRBV24-1|12
ATSPGTGNSPLH
>TRBV7-8|12
AGRAGAPRETQY
>TRBV6-6|10
ASRLTGETQY
>TRBV29-1|9
SVEFQGRLF
>TRBV3-1/TRBV3-2|13
ASSQLGAGGNEQY
>TRBV4-1|12
ASSHSGANEKLF
>TRBV19|11
ASNHGTAGEQY
>TRBV9|15
ASSVAGTGHIYYGYT
>TRBV10-3|11
AISDLEGSEAF
>TRBV9|12
ASSEGQDNQPQH
>TRBV28|11
ASSLVRRDGYT
>TRBV11-3|12
ASSLQGGNTEAF
>TRBV27|12
ASSPGGRYNEQF
>TRBV2|13
ASSVRGQSNQPQH
>TRBV7-8|14
ASSPNGRAPTDTQY
>TRBV5-5|15
ASRGQSTYQSSYEQY
>TRBV28|14
ASRRTGGTGANVLT
>TRBV5-6|14
ASSLLPGGSTGELF
>TRBV6-5|10
ASEGQGYEQY
>TRBV28|13
ASSNSRIPSYEQY
>TRBV28|13
ASSTPVQGRYEQY
>TRBV7-2|11
ASSLGGNEKLF
>TRBV7-9|12
ASSSGTGHYGYT
>TRBV7-8|14
ASSADLEGAYNEQF
>TRBV5-6|14
ASSLAWRENVYEQY
>TRBV5-4|11
ASSLVLTGELF
>TRBV13|12
ASSLAGVNNEQY
>TRBV7-9|12
ASSLGGITDTQY
>TRBV6-4|14
ASSDSASGGADTQY
>TRBV4-3|14
ASSQGGRTSYNEQF
>TRBV7-2|12
ASSFIGQAYEQY
>TRBV7-6|12
ASSLDPEGQPQH
>TRBV3-1/TRBV3-2|12
ASSHRQEQGPLH
>TRBV5-1|12
ASTMGASGNTIY
>TRBV7-3|11
ASSPTPYNEQF
>TRBV7-8|11
ASSSQVSDTQY
>TRBV30|11
AWRDRVTMEQY
>TRBV11-3|15
ASSLGTSGSGVDEQF
>TRBV27|13
ASSSLLAGVSEQY
>TRBV27|13
ASSLSTGAANEQF
>TRBV6-5|11
ASSYSPHGALH
>TRBV24-1|13
ATSDPGTGNYEQY
>TRBV7-9|14
ASSPEGGRASDEQF
>TRBV19|12
ASSIRVLNTEAF
>TRBV4-1|16
ASSQDPFRLSSYNEQF
>TRBV7-2|12
ASSSDRVVNEQF
>TRBV7-6|14
ASSFRLAGGQETQY
>TRBV29-1|11
SVDRLDTGELF
>TRBV3-1/TRBV3-2|11
ASSQERGEKLF
>TRBV4-1|15
ASSQVLGQGYNSPLH
>TRBV30|9
AWSTPVAQY
>TRBV5-6|10
ASSLSEYEQY
>TRBV5-1|12
ASSFSGGQNEQY
>TRBV7-9|13
ASSLAGSDDEKLF